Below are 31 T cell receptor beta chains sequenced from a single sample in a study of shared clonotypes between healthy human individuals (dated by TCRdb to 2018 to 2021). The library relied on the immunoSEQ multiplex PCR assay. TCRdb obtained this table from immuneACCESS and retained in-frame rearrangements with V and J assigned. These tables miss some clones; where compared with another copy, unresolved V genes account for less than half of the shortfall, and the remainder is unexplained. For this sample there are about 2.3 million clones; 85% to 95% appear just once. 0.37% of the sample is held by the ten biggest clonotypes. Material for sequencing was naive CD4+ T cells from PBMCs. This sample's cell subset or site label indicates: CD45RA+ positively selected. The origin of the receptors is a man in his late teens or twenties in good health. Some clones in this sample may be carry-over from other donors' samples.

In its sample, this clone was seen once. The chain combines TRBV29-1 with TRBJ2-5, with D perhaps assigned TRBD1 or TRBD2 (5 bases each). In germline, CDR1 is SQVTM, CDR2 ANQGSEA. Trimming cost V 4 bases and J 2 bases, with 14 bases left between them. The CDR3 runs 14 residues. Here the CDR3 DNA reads TGCAGCGTTGTTTCAACTGAGGGGCAAGAGACCCAGTACTTC. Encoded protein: CSVVSTEGQETQYF.

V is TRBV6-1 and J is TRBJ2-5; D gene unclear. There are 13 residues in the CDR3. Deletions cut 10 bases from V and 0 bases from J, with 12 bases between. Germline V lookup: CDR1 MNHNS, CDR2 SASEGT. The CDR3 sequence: CATRHLHQETQYF. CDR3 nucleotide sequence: TGTGCCACCAGACACTTGCACCAAGAGACCCAGTACTTC.

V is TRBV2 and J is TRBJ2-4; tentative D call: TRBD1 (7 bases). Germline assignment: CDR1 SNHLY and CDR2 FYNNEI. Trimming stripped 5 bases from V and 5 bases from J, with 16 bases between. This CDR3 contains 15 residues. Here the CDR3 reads CASSPQGGTENIQYF. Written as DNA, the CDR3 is TGTGCCAGCAGTCCTCAGGGGGGTACCGAAAACATTCAGTACTTC.

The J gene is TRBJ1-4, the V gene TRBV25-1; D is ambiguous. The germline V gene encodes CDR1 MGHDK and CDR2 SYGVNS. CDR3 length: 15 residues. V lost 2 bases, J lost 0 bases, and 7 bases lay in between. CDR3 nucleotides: TGTGCCAGCAGTGAAGGGATGGCAACTAATGAAAAACTGTTTTTT. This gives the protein CASSEGMATNEKLFF. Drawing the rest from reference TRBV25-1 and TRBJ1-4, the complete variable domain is EADIYQTPRYLVIGTGKKITLECSQTMGHDKMYWYQQDPGMELHLIHYSYGVNSTEKGDLSSESTVSRIRTEHFPLTLESARPSHTSQYLCASSEGMATNEKLFFGSGTQLSVL.

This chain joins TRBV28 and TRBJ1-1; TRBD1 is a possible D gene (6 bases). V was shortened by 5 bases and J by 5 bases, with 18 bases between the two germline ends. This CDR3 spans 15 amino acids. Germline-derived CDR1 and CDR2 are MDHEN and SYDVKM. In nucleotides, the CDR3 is TGTGCCAGCAGTCCGTACAGGGTTATCATGACTGAAGCTTTCTTT. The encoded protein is CASSPYRVIMTEAFF.

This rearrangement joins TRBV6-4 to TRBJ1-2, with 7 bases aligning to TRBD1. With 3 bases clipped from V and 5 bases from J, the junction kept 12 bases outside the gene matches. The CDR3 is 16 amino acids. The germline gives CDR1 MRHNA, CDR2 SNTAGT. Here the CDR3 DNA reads TGTGCCAGCAGTGAAACGTTCGACAGGGCCCTGTATGGCTACACCTTC. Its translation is CASSETFDRALYGYTF.

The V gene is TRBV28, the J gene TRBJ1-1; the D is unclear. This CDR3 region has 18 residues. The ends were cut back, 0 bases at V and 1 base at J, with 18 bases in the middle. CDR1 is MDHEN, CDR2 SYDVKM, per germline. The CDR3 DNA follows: TGTGCCAGCAGTTTATGGGCGGGGAAAATCGTTCCGAACACTGAAGCTTTCTTT. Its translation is CASSLWAGKIVPNTEAFF. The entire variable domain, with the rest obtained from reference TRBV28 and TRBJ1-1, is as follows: DVKVTQSSRYLVKRTGEKVFLECVQDMDHENMFWYRQDPGLGLRLIYFSYDVKMKEKGDIPEGYSVSREKKERFSLILESASTNQTSMYLCASSLWAGKIVPNTEAFFGQGTRLTVV.

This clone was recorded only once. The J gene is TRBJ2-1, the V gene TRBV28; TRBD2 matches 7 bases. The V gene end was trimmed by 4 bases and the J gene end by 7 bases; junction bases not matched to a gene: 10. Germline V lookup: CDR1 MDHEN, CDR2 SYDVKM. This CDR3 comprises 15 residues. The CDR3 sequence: CASSWGLQIRNEQFF. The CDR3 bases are TGTGCCAGCAGTTGGGGACTACAGATACGGAATGAGCAGTTCTTC.

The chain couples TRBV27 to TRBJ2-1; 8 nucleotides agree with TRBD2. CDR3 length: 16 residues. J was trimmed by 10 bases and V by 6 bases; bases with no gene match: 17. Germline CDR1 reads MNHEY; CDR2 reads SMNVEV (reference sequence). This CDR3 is CASRVFGSGAFREQFF. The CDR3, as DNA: TGTGCCAGCAGAGTTTTCGGTAGCGGGGCCTTCAGAGAGCAGTTCTTC.

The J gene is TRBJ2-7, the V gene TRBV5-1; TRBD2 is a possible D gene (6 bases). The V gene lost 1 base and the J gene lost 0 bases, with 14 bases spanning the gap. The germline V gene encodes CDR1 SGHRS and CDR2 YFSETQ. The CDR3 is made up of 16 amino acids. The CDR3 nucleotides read TGCGCCAGCAGCTTGAGTCGGGGGACGAGCTCCTACGAGCAGTACTTC. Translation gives CASSLSRGTSSYEQYF.

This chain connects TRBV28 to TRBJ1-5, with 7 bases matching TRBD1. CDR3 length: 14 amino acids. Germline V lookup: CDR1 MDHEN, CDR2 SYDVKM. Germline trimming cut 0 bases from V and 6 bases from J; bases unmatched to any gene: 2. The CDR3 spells CASSLWTGRQPQHF. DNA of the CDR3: TGTGCCAGCAGTTTATGGACAGGGCGTCAGCCCCAGCATTTT.

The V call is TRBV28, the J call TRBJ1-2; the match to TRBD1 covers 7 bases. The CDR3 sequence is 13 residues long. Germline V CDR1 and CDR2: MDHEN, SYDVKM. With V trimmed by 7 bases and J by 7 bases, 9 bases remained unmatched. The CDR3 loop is CASTNGGGIGYTF. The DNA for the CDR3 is TGTGCCAGCACCAATGGAGGGGGCATTGGCTACACCTTC.

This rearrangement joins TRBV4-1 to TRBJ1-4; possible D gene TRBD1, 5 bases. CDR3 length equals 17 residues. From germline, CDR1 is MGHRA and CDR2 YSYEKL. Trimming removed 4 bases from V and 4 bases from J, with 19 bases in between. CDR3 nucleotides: TGCGCCAGCAGCCTAAGGACCCCGGGGGAAGTTAATGAAAAACTGTTTTTT. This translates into CASSLRTPGEVNEKLFF.

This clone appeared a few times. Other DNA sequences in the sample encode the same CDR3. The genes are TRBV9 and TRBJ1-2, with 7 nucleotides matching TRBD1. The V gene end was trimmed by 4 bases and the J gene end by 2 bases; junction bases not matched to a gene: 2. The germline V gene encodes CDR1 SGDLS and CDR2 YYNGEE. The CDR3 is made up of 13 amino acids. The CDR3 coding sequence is TGTGCCAGCAGCCCGGACAGGAACTATGGCTACACCTTC. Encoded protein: CASSPDRNYGYTF.

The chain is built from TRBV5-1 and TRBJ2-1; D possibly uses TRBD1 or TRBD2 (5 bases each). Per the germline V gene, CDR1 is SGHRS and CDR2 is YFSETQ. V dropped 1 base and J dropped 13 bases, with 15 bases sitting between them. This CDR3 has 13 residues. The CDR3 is CASSLMDGDPQFF. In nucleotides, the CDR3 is TGCGCCAGCAGCTTGATGGACGGGGACCCTCAGTTCTTC. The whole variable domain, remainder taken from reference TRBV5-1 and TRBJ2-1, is KAGVTQTPRYLIKTRGQQVTLSCSPISGHRSVSWYQQTPGQGLQFLFEYFSETQRNKGNFPGRFSGRQFSNSRSEMNVSTLELGDSALYLCASSLMDGDPQFFGPGTRLTVL.

Here the CDR3 DNA reads TGTGCCAGCACTGATCGTTCAGATACGCAGTATTTT. Translation gives CASTDRSDTQYF. J is TRBJ2-3 and V is TRBV28, with D hard to call. The length of the CDR3 is 12 residues. Germline V CDR1 and CDR2: MDHEN, SYDVKM. With 7 bases removed from V and 4 bases from J, the gap between germline ends came to 9 bases.

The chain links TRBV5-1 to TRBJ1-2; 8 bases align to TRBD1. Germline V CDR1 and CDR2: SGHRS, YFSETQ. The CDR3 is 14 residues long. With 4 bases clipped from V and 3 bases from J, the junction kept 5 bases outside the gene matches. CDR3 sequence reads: CASSAVDRDYGYTF. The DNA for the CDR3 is TGCGCCAGCAGCGCCGTGGACAGGGACTATGGCTACACCTTC.

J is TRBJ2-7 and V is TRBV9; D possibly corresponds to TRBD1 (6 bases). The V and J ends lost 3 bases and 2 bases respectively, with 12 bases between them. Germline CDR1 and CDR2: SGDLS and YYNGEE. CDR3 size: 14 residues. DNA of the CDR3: TGTGCCAGCAGCGACGGACAGACAACCTACGAGCAGTACTTC. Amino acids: CASSDGQTTYEQYF.

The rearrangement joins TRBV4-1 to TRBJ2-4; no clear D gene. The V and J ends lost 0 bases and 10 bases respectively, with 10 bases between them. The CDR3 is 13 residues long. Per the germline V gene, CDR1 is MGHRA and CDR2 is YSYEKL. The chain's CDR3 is CASSQDLTRIQYF. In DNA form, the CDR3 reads TGCGCCAGCAGCCAAGATTTGACCCGGATTCAGTACTTC.

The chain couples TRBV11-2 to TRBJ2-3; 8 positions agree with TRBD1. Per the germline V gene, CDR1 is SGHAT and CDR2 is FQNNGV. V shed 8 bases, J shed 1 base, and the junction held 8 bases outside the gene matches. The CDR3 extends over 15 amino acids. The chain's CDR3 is CASGDRGGGTDTQYF. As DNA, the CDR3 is TGTGCCAGCGGAGACAGGGGAGGCGGCACAGATACGCAGTATTTT.

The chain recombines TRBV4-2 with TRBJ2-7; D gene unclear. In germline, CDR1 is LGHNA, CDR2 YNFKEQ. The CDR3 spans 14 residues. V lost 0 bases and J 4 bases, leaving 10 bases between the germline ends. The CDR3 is CASSQDLEIYEQYF. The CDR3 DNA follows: TGTGCCAGCAGCCAAGATTTGGAGATTTACGAGCAGTACTTC.

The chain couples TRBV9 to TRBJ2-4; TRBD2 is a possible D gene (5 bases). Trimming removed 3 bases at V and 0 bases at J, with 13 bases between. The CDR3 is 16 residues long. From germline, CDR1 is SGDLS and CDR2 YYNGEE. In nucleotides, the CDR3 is TGTGCCAGCAGCGCCGGTCACGGACTAGCCAAAAACATTCAGTACTTC. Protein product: CASSAGHGLAKNIQYF.

The CDR3 is CASSLSGRDSGNTIYF. CDR3 nucleotides: TGTGCCAGCAGTTTATCTGGGAGAGACTCTGGAAACACCATATATTTT. This chain uses TRBV28 with TRBJ1-3; the D is unclear. The germline V gene has CDR1 MDHEN and CDR2 SYDVKM. V lost 1 base and J lost 0, with 10 bases in between. This CDR3 spans 16 amino acids.

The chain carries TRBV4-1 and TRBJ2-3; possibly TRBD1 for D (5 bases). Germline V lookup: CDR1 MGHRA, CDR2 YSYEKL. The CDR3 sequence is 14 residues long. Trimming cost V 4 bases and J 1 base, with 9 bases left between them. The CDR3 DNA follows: TGCGCCAGCAGCCCAGGGCAGCGCACAGATACGCAGTATTTT. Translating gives CASSPGQRTDTQYF.

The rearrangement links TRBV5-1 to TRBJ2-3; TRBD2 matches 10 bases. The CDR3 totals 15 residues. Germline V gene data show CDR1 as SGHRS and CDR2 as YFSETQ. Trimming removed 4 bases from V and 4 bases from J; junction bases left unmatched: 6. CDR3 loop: CASSPRAGGPDTQYF. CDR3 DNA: TGCGCCAGCAGCCCCAGAGCGGGAGGGCCAGATACGCAGTATTTT. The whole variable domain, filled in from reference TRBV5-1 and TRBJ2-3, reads KAGVTQTPRYLIKTRGQQVTLSCSPISGHRSVSWYQQTPGQGLQFLFEYFSETQRNKGNFPGRFSGRQFSNSRSEMNVSTLELGDSALYLCASSPRAGGPDTQYFGPGTRLTVL.

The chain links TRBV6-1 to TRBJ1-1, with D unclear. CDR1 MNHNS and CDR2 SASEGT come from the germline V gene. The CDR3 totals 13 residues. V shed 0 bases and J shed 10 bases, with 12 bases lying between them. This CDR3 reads CASSEAAGRGAFF. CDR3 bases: TGTGCCAGCAGTGAAGCAGCCGGCCGGGGAGCTTTCTTT.

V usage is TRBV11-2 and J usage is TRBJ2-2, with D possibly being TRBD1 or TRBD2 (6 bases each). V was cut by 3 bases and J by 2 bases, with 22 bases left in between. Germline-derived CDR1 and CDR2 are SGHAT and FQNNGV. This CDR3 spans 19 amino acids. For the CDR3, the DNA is TGTGCCAGCAGCTTGGTCTTGAGGGCGGGACACAACAACACCGGGGAGCTGTTTTTT. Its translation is CASSLVLRAGHNNTGELFF.

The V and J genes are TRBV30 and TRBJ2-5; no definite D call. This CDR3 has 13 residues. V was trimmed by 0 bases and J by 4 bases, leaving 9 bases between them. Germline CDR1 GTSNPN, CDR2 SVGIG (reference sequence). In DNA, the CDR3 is TGTGCCTGGAGTGTACTGGGTCCAGAGACCCAGTACTTC. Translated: CAWSVLGPETQYF.

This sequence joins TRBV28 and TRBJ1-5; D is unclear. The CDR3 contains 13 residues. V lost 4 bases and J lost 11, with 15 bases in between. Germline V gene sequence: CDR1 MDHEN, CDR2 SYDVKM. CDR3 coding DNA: TGTGCCAGCAGTTCTTTCGTAGCGGCGTCCCAGCATTTT. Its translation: CASSSFVAASQHF.

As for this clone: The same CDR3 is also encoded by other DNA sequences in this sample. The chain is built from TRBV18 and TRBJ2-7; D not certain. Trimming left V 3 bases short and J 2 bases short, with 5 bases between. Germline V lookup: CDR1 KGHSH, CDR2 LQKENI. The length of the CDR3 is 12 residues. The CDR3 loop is CASSPLPYEQYF. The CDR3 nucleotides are TGTGCCAGCTCACCTCTTCCCTACGAGCAGTACTTC.

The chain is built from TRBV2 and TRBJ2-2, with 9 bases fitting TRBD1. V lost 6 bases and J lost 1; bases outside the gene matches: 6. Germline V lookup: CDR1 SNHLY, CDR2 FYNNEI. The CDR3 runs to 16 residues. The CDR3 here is CASSTQGAQNTGELFF. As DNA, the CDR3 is TGTGCCAGCAGCACACAGGGGGCGCAGAACACCGGGGAGCTGTTTTTT.